Below, 21 T cell receptor beta chains from the same sample are listed, as sequenced in a study of regulatory T cells in long-lasting Graves disease. Libraries of TCR beta came from iRepertoire HTBI primers plus Arm-PCR of CDR3 regions. MiXCR, applied by TCRdb to the multiplex PCR reads, yields one record per CDR3 protein. The repertoire holds a few hundred thousand distinct CDR3 sequences, with less than 25% as singletons. The time point here: persistent/refractory GD, antithyroid drugs over 5 years with positive TRAb. Extracted PBMC RNA gave rise to the TCR library. This specimen consisted of peripheral blood mononuclear cells (PBMCs), obtained when the disease was refractory, from a patient treated with antithyroid drugs. These receptors were taken from a female donor with Graves disease.

CDR3 coding DNA: TGTGCCAGCAGCGTAGGCCAGAGTAGCTCCTACGAGCAGTACTTC. It yields the protein CASSVGQSSSYEQYF. The chain is built from TRBV9 and TRBJ2-7; D ambiguous. Germline V gene lookup returns CDR1 SGDLS and CDR2 YYNGEE. This CDR3 spans 15 amino acids. V was pared by 0 bases and J by 0 bases, with 10 bases between.

This clonotype was observed many times. This sequence joins TRBV2 and TRBJ2-2; D remains unclear. The V end lost 1 base, the J end lost 7 bases, and 4 bases lay between the germline ends. The CDR3 extends over 12 amino acids. Germline V gene sequence: CDR1 SNHLY, CDR2 FYNNEI. The CDR3 bases are TGTGCCAGCAGTGAAGGCTACGGGGAGCTGTTTTTT. Translation gives CASSEGYGELFF.

Remarks on this clonotype: A much bigger clone sits one base away, suggesting this may be a read error. This chain connects TRBV10-3 to TRBJ2-5; perhaps TRBD2 as D (5 bases). There are 14 residues in the CDR3. V lost 10 bases and J 9 bases, leaving 24 bases between the germline ends. Germline V lookup: CDR1 ENHRY, CDR2 SYGVKD. In DNA, the CDR3 is TGTGCCACCCAAGGGCTGCCAGGTTTGGAGGCCCAGTACTTC. It codes for CATQGLPGLEAQYF.

This clonotype was detected ten times or more. The rearrangement links TRBV28 to TRBJ1-2, with D possibly matching TRBD1 (6 bases). CDR1 is MDHEN and CDR2 is SYDVKM in the germline V gene. Trimming left V 5 bases short and J 5 bases short, with 12 bases between. The CDR3 is 13 residues long. This CDR3 reads CASSQQGSYGYTF. As DNA, the CDR3 is TGTGCCAGCAGTCAGCAGGGGTCGTATGGCTACACCTTC.

The chain is built from TRBV19 and TRBJ2-5, with D possibly TRBD2 on 5 matching bases. The CDR3 sequence is 17 residues long. The ends were cut back, 5 bases at V and 5 bases at J, with 24 bases in the middle. CDR1 and CDR2 (germline): LNHDA, SQIVND (reference sequence). The CDR3, as DNA: TGTGCCAGTAGTCCCAAATCGGGGTCCCAATTGACGGAGACCCAGTACTTC. Protein sequence: CASSPKSGSQLTETQYF.

This clonotype occurred a few times. This chain joins TRBV4-2 and TRBJ2-5; a possible D gene is TRBD1 (5 bases). This CDR3 region has 13 residues. V dropped 8 bases and J dropped 5 bases, with 15 bases sitting between them. CDR1 is LGHNA and CDR2 is YNFKEQ in the germline V gene. The CDR3: CASGQGIGETQYF. The CDR3 DNA sequence: TGTGCCAGCGGGCAGGGAATTGGGGAGACCCAGTACTTC.

At least ten counts were recorded for this clonotype. The chain joins TRBV20-1 to TRBJ2-4; TRBD2 matches 8 bases. The ends lost 6 bases at V and 6 bases at J; junction bases unmatched: 10. The CDR3 is made up of 14 amino acids. CDR1 and CDR2 from the germline V gene are DFQATT and SNEGSKA (reference sequence). CDR3 protein: CSANPAGGANIQYF. The CDR3 nucleotides read TGCAGTGCCAACCCGGCGGGAGGAGCAAACATTCAGTACTTC.

The genes are TRBV20-1 and TRBJ2-1, with 7 nucleotides matching TRBD1. Per germline, CDR1 DFQATT and CDR2 SNEGSKA (reference sequence). This CDR3 is built from 15 residues. The V and J ends lost 0 bases and 1 base, in that order; junction bases with no gene match: 3. CDR3 region: CSAREGQRSYNEQFF. CDR3 nucleotides: TGCAGTGCTAGAGAGGGACAGAGGTCCTACAATGAGCAGTTCTTC.

V usage is TRBV28 and J usage is TRBJ1-3; D may be TRBD1 (6 bases). Germline values: CDR1 MDHEN, CDR2 SYDVKM. The CDR3 totals 15 residues. V dropped 1 base and J dropped 4 bases, with 11 bases sitting between them. Here the CDR3 DNA reads TGTGCCAGCAGTTTATTCGGGACAACAGGAAACACCATATATTTT. Amino acid sequence: CASSLFGTTGNTIYF. The full variable domain, rest sourced from reference TRBV28 and TRBJ1-3, is DVKVTQSSRYLVKRTGEKVFLECVQDMDHENMFWYRQDPGLGLRLIYFSYDVKMKEKGDIPEGYSVSREKKERFSLILESASTNQTSMYLCASSLFGTTGNTIYFGEGSWLTVV.

The genes are TRBV19 and TRBJ2-3, with D hard to call. Trimming took off 2 bases at V and 0 bases at J, with 9 bases between the two ends. The germline CDR1 and CDR2 sequences are LNHDA and SQIVND (reference sequence). The CDR3 runs to 15 residues. CDR3 nucleotides: TGTGCCAGTAGTATACAGCAGGCTAGCACAGATACGCAGTATTTT. Amino acid sequence: CASSIQQASTDTQYF.

Regarding this clonotype: The CDR3 carries no conserved terminal phenylalanine or tryptophan, so it likely arises from a read error. This chain connects TRBV6-5 to TRBJ2-3; maybe TRBD2 (6 bases). The CDR3 covers 15 residues. V was trimmed by 0 bases and J by 4 bases, leaving 11 bases between them. CDR1 and CDR2 (germline): MNHEY, SVGAGI. Here the CDR3 reads CASSYSGGLSDTQYS. For the CDR3, the DNA is TGTGCCAGCAGTTACTCGGGAGGCTTGTCAGATACGCAGTATTCT.

This clonotype has a handful of counts. This chain connects TRBV6-1 to TRBJ1-2; the D gene is possibly TRBD1 (6 bases). Germline CDR1 reads MNHNS; CDR2 reads SASEGT. Trimming pared 8 bases from V and 6 bases from J, leaving 25 bases between. The CDR3 consists of 16 residues. CDR3 bases: TGTGCCAGCGGGGTAAGGAGCAGGGGCTCGTCTCATGGCTACACCTTC. It encodes CASGVRSRGSSHGYTF.

The chain joins TRBV24-1 to TRBJ2-3; 13 bases map to TRBD2. After removal of 3 bases from V and 2 bases from J, the junction contained 4 bases not matched to a gene. CDR1 and CDR2 (germline): KGHDR, SFDVKD. The CDR3 consists of 17 residues. DNA of the CDR3: TGTGCCACCAGTGATCCCGGGACTAGCGGGAACACAGATACGCAGTATTTT. Amino acids: CATSDPGTSGNTDTQYF.

This chain links TRBV5-5 with TRBJ2-7, with 7 bases lining up with TRBD1. The germline CDR1 and CDR2 sequences are SGHKS and YYEKEE (reference sequence). With 0 bases clipped from V and 0 bases from J, the junction kept 6 bases outside the gene matches. This CDR3 has 16 amino acids. CDR3: CASSLVWGQSSYEQYF. In DNA form, the CDR3 reads TGTGCCAGCAGCTTGGTTTGGGGACAGAGCTCCTACGAGCAGTACTTC.

The V gene is TRBV5-6, the J gene TRBJ1-6; D gene unclear. CDR3 size: 14 residues. CDR1 and CDR2 from the germline V gene are SGHDT and YYEEEE. With 6 bases removed from V and 7 bases from J, the gap between germline ends came to 14 bases. CDR3 sequence: CASKGGVENSPLHF. In DNA, the CDR3 is TGTGCCAGCAAGGGAGGCGTCGAAAATTCACCCCTCCACTTT.

This clonotype was observed many times. The chain recombines TRBV10-3 with TRBJ2-7; 14 positions agree with TRBD2. Per the germline V gene, CDR1 is ENHRY and CDR2 is SYGVKD. Germline trimming cut 3 bases from V and 4 bases from J; bases unmatched to any gene: 5. This CDR3 region has 16 residues. The CDR3 nucleotides are TGTGCCATCAGTGACCGGACTAGCGGGAGGATATACGAGCAGTACTTC. This translates into CAISDRTSGRIYEQYF.

The rearrangement joins TRBV6-2 or TRBV6-3 to TRBJ2-7, with D hard to call. The germline V and J ends were trimmed by 5 bases and 2 bases, with 10 bases remaining between them. The CDR3 contains 13 residues. The germline gives CDR1 MNHEY, CDR2 SVGEGT. The CDR3 DNA sequence: TGTGCCAGCAGTGCCTATGTTCCCTACGAGCAGTACTTC. Its protein is CASSAYVPYEQYF.

This clonotype was recorded many times. The V gene is TRBV12-3 or TRBV12-4, the J gene TRBJ1-1; 10 nucleotides agree with TRBD1. This CDR3 contains 15 residues. Trimming cost V 5 bases and J 1 base; bases outside gene matches: 4. The CDR3 DNA sequence: TGTGCCAGCAGTCGACAGGGGGCCGCGAACACTGAAGCTTTCTTT. Residues: CASSRQGAANTEAFF.

The J gene is TRBJ1-5, the V gene TRBV5-1, with 7 bases identical to TRBD1. Germline V CDR1 and CDR2: SGHRS, YFSETQ. This CDR3 comprises 14 residues. With 2 bases clipped from V and 7 bases from J, the junction kept 6 bases outside the gene matches. The CDR3: CASSLQGTGQPQHF. The CDR3 nucleotides are TGCGCCAGCAGCTTACAGGGGACGGGGCAGCCCCAGCATTTT. The full variable domain, rest sourced from reference TRBV5-1 and TRBJ1-5, is KAGVTQTPRYLIKTRGQQVTLSCSPISGHRSVSWYQQTPGQGLQFLFEYFSETQRNKGNFPGRFSGRQFSNSRSEMNVSTLELGDSALYLCASSLQGTGQPQHFGDGTRLSIL.

Written as DNA, the CDR3 is TGCAGTGCCCAGGGGGGGGCCGAAGCTTTCTTT. Its protein is CSAQGGAEAFF. J is TRBJ1-1 and V is TRBV20-1, with TRBD1 matching 7 bases. The CDR3 sequence is 11 residues long. J lost 8 bases, V lost 6 bases, and 6 bases had no gene match. Germline V CDR1 and CDR2: DFQATT, SNEGSKA (reference sequence).

This clonotype came up many times. This rearrangement joins TRBV28 to TRBJ2-7, with TRBD1 matching 9 bases. Germline values: CDR1 MDHEN, CDR2 SYDVKM. The ends lost 2 bases at V and 5 bases at J; junction bases unmatched: 16. This CDR3 is 18 amino acids long. In DNA, the CDR3 is TGTGCCAGCAGTTTACCCCGGGACAGGGTCATAAGGGCCAACGAGCAGTACTTC. This codes for CASSLPRDRVIRANEQYF. Together with reference TRBV28 and TRBJ2-7, the CDR3 gives the full variable domain: DVKVTQSSRYLVKRTGEKVFLECVQDMDHENMFWYRQDPGLGLRLIYFSYDVKMKEKGDIPEGYSVSREKKERFSLILESASTNQTSMYLCASSLPRDRVIRANEQYFGPGTRLTVT.